The 7 T cell receptor beta chains below come from one sample, sequenced in a study of IL-17A CD8 T cells in psoriatic arthritis synovium. Repertoires were generated with immunoSEQ multiplex PCR, while TCRdb's copy carries only in-frame clones and drops some. The sample shows a few thousand clones, approximately 68% of them seen only once. CD3+ T cells, isolated magnetically, got PMA and ionomycin for less than 1.8 hours before cytokine secretion labeling. The synovial fluid came from psoriatic arthritis joints with active inflammation. The sequenced material came from IFN-gamma+ CD8+ T cells from synovial fluid. Subset given: IL-17A-IFNgamma+ memory CD8+ (Tc1) cells. The receptors stem from a human donor with psoriatic arthritis.

The chain couples TRBV19 to TRBJ2-7; 11 bases fit TRBD2. Germline V gives CDR1 LNHDA, CDR2 SQIVND (reference sequence). This CDR3 comprises 13 residues. V dropped 6 bases and J dropped 7; count of bases not matched to a gene: 5. The CDR3 spells CASRLAGDWEQYF. CDR3 nucleotides: TGTGCCAGTAGACTAGCGGGAGACTGGGAGCAGTACTTC.

J is TRBJ2-7 and V is TRBV7-9, with 8 bases matching TRBD2. CDR3 size: 13 residues. J was trimmed by 1 base and V by 6 bases; bases with no gene match: 2. In germline, CDR1 is SEHNR, CDR2 FQNEAQ (reference sequence). The chain's CDR3 is CASRGTSSYEQYF. CDR3 in DNA: TGTGCCAGCAGGGGGACTAGTTCCTACGAGCAGTACTTC.

The chain joins TRBV2 to TRBJ2-2, with 10 bases that match TRBD1. CDR3 length: 16 amino acids. Germline values: CDR1 SNHLY, CDR2 FYNNEI. The ends lost 4 bases at V and 5 bases at J; junction bases unmatched: 7. Written as DNA, the CDR3 is TGTGCCAGCAGTGGGAATCGACAGGGGGCAACCGGGGAGCTGTTTTTT. This sequence encodes CASSGNRQGATGELFF.

V is TRBV4-3 and J is TRBJ2-6, with no clear D. V gave up 0 bases and J gave up 1 base, with 7 bases separating them. Germline-derived CDR1 and CDR2 are LGHNA and YSLEER. This CDR3 comprises 16 residues. The DNA of the CDR3 is TGCGCCAGCAGCCAAGATAAAGGTTCTGGGGCCAACGTCCTGACTTTC. Its translation is CASSQDKGSGANVLTF.

The chain combines TRBV6-5 with TRBJ2-2; D not resolved. CDR3 size: 13 residues. Germline values: CDR1 MNHEY, CDR2 SVGAGI. The ends were cut back, 3 bases at V and 8 bases at J, with 10 bases in the middle. DNA for the CDR3: TGTGCCAGCAGTTATTGGCGTGAGGGGGAGCTGTTTTTT. It specifies CASSYWREGELFF.

This sequence joins TRBV6-5 and TRBJ2-1; 7 bases map to TRBD1. V was pared by 0 bases and J by 4 bases, with 6 bases of the junction left unmatched. There are 16 residues in the CDR3. Looked up from germline, CDR1 is MNHEY and CDR2 is SVGAGI. The CDR3 loop is CASSYSTGPGYNEQFF. CDR3 nucleotide sequence: TGTGCCAGCAGTTACTCGACAGGGCCGGGATACAATGAGCAGTTCTTC.

The chain links TRBV7-2 to TRBJ2-7; D gene unclear. CDR3 length: 14 amino acids. Germline V gene sequence: CDR1 SGHTA, CDR2 FQGNSA. V was cut by 1 base and J by 5 bases, with 12 bases left in between. CDR3 in amino acids: CASSLDGVLDEQYV. CDR3 DNA: TGTGCCAGCAGCTTAGATGGCGTTTTAGACGAGCAGTACGTC.